Listed below are T cell receptor beta chains from one sample, sequenced in a study of OX40 agonist ivuxolimab in advanced cancers. Sequencing used immunoSEQ multiplex PCR; TCRdb keeps in-frame clones, though not all of them. Of tens of thousands of clones listed, 92% were seen once; the top ten hold around 0.46%. The sequencing here drew on CD4+ or CD8+ T cells sorted from blood, taken in a trial of the OX40 agonist ivuxolimab. Receptors originate from an adult with an advanced solid tumor such as melanoma, head and neck, liver or kidney cancer. CDR3s include the opening cysteine and the closing phenylalanine or tryptophan.

>TRBJ2-7|TRBV6-5
CASRNTQGAAYEQYF
>TRBJ2-2|TRBV2
CASSPLLSGRIDTGELFF
>TRBJ1-2|TRBV10-2
CASSAPGQGIYGYTF
>TRBJ1-4|TRBV27
CASWTGANEKLFF
>TRBJ2-3|TRBV2
CASSEQDYTDTQYF
>TRBJ2-1|TRBV13
CAVPLAGGLYNEQFF
>TRBJ2-3|TRBV28
CASSRLHTQYF
>TRBJ1-5|TRBV18
CASSSGGLNTGQPQHF
>TRBJ2-1|TRBV5-1
CASNSGRSSYNEQFF
>TRBJ2-2|TRBV5-1
CASSLRQGRTGELFF
>TRBJ1-4|TRBV4-1
CASSLMTGVGEKLFF
>TRBJ2-3|TRBV5-1
CASSLAPGTGIPDTQYF
>TRBJ2-7|TRBV6-5
CASSGQPLYEQYF
>TRBJ2-1|TRBV5-1
CASSLFRANEQFF
>TRBJ2-1|TRBV9
CASSTGTSQFF
>TRBJ2-5|TRBV29-1
CSVSPGQGRETQYF
>TRBJ2-1|TRBV6-5
CASQGIGLVNEQFF
>TRBJ2-1|TRBV5-1
CASSEGGLAGVGEQFF
>TRBJ2-1|TRBV7-2
CASSSRGEGYNEQFF
>TRBJ2-2|TRBV9
CASSVAKGPRGTGELFF
>TRBJ2-1|TRBV19
CASSIRLAGEPNEQFF
>TRBJ2-3|TRBV10-3
CAITSGRTDTQYF